This T cell receptor (beta chain) is drawn from a study of blood T cell repertoires in COVID-19 (dated by TCRdb to about 2020). Turning to the overall study: Samples from collaborators originated in the United States, Italy and Spain and spanned both the acute and convalescent phases of COVID-19. The material from the prospective study consisted of cDNA or gDNA derived from T cells, B-cell-depleted T cells, or PBMCs. The dataset comprised deeply sampled blood TCRbeta repertoires from subjects exposed to, actively infected with, or recovered from COVID-19. The repertoires were released in a freely available public database intended as a resource for research on the immune response to SARS-CoV-2. The samples were drawn from two sources: the first 160 participants of the ongoing ImmuneRACE study, and 1,000 to 1,500 subjects contributed by 6 global collaborators. Sample metadata almost always included a de-identified subject ID, COVID-19 status, age in years and sex. Where HLA class I and class II types were available, the types were taken from metadata supplied by the sample provider, not from assay-based typing.

In the prospective study, participants were about 18 to 95 years old, resided in about two dozen geographic areas of the United States, and were enrolled through a virtual design. In the prospective study, cohorts were assigned on the basis of participant-reported clinical history obtained from a screening survey and a study questionnaire. Mobile phlebotomists in the prospective study collected whole blood, serum and a nasopharyngeal or oropharyngeal swab from every participant. Prospective study participants could optionally give additional blood draws and questionnaires over an approximately two-month period. Blood samples from the prospective study were shipped frozen or at room temperature prior to DNA extraction. In regard to this clone: There is no known antigen for this receptor. No per-base quality is available; no much larger clone lies one base away.

The immunoSEQ Assay, a bias-controlled multiplex PCR, was used to amplify TCRbeta CDR3 regions from genomic DNA. As for the authors' bioinformatics: The number of nucleated cells in each sample was estimated by amplification of reference gene primers within the assay. Sequence reads were collapsed and filtered to measure the absolute abundance of every unique TCRbeta CDR3 rearrangement. For each sample, productive Simpson clonality was calculated by taking the square root of Simpson's diversity index across productive rearrangements. The table was pulled from immuneACCESS by TCRdb, which kept in-frame rearrangements only. Such tables lose some clones; where checked, under half of the loss comes from unresolved V genes, and the rest has no known cause. The V and J calls and clone size are taken from that table; D and trimming were inferred from the DNA. The sample table contains over 350,000 clones; only one count was recorded for 87% of them. Roughly 1.8% of the sample is in the top ten clones.

Broader findings and caveats from the paper: Clinical and demographic metadata were provided uncurated, with the amount varying by source and participant.

Specimen: PBMCs or T cells enriched from blood (not recorded which). The source is a woman in her late teens or twenties with acute COVID-19.

The CDR3 reads CASSESLAGVETQYF. The DNA sequence follows: TGTGCCAGCAGTGAGTCACTAGCGGGAGTAGAGACCCAGTACTTC. The chain links TRBV2 with TRBJ2-5; 11 of the junction bases match TRBD2. Taken from the germline V gene, the CDR1 and CDR2 loops are SNHLY and FYNNEI. The CDR3 goes from the cysteine to the phenylalanine over 15 residues. The entry retains the CDR3 DNA only, 45 bases that are in frame from base 1. V ends up 3 bases short and J 4 bases short, with an unmatched junction base count of 4.